These T cell receptor beta chains were read from a single sample in a study of early T cells in non-severe SARS-CoV-2 infection. One entry per CDR3 protein, called by TCRdb with MiXCR from the 5' RACE reads. The data show some 38,000 distinct CDR3 sequences, with 5.5% to 7% seen just once and 4% to 4.5% held by the top ten. The sample in question was whole blood, obtained at baseline. The receptors come from an adult who was a healthcare worker with PCR-confirmed SARS-CoV-2 infection or an uninfected control (not recorded which). The CDR3 runs from the conserved cysteine through the conserved F or W. Fields, in order: D gene, V gene, J gene, CDR3 length, clone size, CDR3 DNA, CDR3 protein. The D gene is left open where the match is weak. The listing skips clone size in some rows; elsewhere it reads once, few, many or a size class.

d_call: TRBD1
v_call: TRBV18
j_call: TRBJ2-7
cdr3_length: 16
clone_size: many
cdr3_nt: TGTGCCAGCTCACCTTACCTTCCGGGACAGGGCCAGGAGCAGTACTTC
cdr3_aa: CASSPYLPGQGQEQYF

d_call: -
v_call: TRBV7-3
j_call: TRBJ1-2
cdr3_length: 14
clone_size: many
cdr3_nt: TGTGCCAGCAGCCTGGACACTGCGCTATATGGCTACACCTTC
cdr3_aa: CASSLDTALYGYTF

d_call: TRBD2
v_call: TRBV6-4
j_call: TRBJ2-3
cdr3_length: 15
clone_size: medium-sized
cdr3_nt: TGTGCCAGCAGTGACTCGCGGGAGGCCACAGATACGCAGTATTTT
cdr3_aa: CASSDSREATDTQYF

d_call: TRBD2
v_call: TRBV19
j_call: TRBJ2-1
cdr3_length: 16
clone_size: many
cdr3_nt: TGTGCCAGTAGTGGGACTAGCGGGCCTCCCTACAATGAGCAGTTCTTC
cdr3_aa: CASSGTSGPPYNEQFF

d_call: -
v_call: TRBV20-1
j_call: TRBJ2-2
cdr3_length: 13
clone_size: many
cdr3_nt: TGCAGTGCTAGAGAACGAATCACCGGGGAGCTGTTTTTT
cdr3_aa: CSARERITGELFF

d_call: TRBD2
v_call: TRBV2
j_call: TRBJ2-1
cdr3_length: 17
clone_size: many
cdr3_nt: TGTGCCAGCAGTGATTCAGTGGGACTAGCGGGGGGTAATGAGCAGTTCTTC
cdr3_aa: CASSDSVGLAGGNEQFF

d_call: TRBD2
v_call: TRBV13
j_call: TRBJ2-3
cdr3_length: 17
clone_size: many
cdr3_nt: TGTGCCAGCAGCCACCGGACTAGACGAGTTAGCACAGATACGCAGTATTTT
cdr3_aa: CASSHRTRRVSTDTQYF

d_call: TRBD1
v_call: TRBV27
j_call: TRBJ2-5
cdr3_length: 15
clone_size: many
cdr3_nt: TGTGCCAGCAGTCTGACAGGGGGTCCCCAAGAGACCCAGTACTTC
cdr3_aa: CASSLTGGPQETQYF

d_call: -
v_call: TRBV27
j_call: TRBJ1-5
cdr3_length: 12
clone_size: many
cdr3_nt: TGTGCCAGCAGGGAGGGAAGTCAGCCCCAGCATTTT
cdr3_aa: CASREGSQPQHF

d_call: -
v_call: TRBV7-7
j_call: TRBJ1-4
cdr3_length: 13
clone_size: many
cdr3_nt: TGTGCTAGCAGCTTAATACAGGGTGAAAAACTGTTTTTT
cdr3_aa: CASSLIQGEKLFF

d_call: -
v_call: TRBV5-1
j_call: TRBJ1-1
cdr3_length: 13
clone_size: many
cdr3_nt: TGCGCCAGCAGCTCCGGGAAGAACACTGAAGCTTTCTTT
cdr3_aa: CASSSGKNTEAFF

d_call: TRBD2
v_call: TRBV6-1
j_call: TRBJ2-1
cdr3_length: 15
clone_size: many
cdr3_nt: TGTGCCAGCACTGGACTAGCGGGTGCTGAGGGTGAGCAGTTCTTC
cdr3_aa: CASTGLAGAEGEQFF

d_call: -
v_call: TRBV7-2
j_call: TRBJ2-7
cdr3_length: 15
clone_size: -
cdr3_nt: TGTGCCAGCAGCTTAGCTGGCGGGATCTCCTACGAGCAGTACTTC
cdr3_aa: CASSLAGGISYEQYF

d_call: -
v_call: TRBV5-1
j_call: TRBJ2-7
cdr3_length: 15
clone_size: few
cdr3_nt: TGCGCCAGCAGACCCCGGACGGGAAGCTCCTACGAGCAGTACTTC
cdr3_aa: CASRPRTGSSYEQYF

d_call: TRBD1
v_call: TRBV14
j_call: TRBJ1-4
cdr3_length: 16
clone_size: many
cdr3_nt: TGTGCCAGCAGCCGGAGCCGACAGGGACTAAATGAAAAACTGTTTTTT
cdr3_aa: CASSRSRQGLNEKLFF

d_call: -
v_call: TRBV6-6
j_call: TRBJ1-2
cdr3_length: 16
clone_size: many
cdr3_nt: TGTGCCAGCACCCTTACTTCGGACATGGGAGGGTATGGCTACACCTTC
cdr3_aa: CASTLTSDMGGYGYTF

d_call: TRBD2
v_call: TRBV3-1
j_call: TRBJ2-5
cdr3_length: 16
clone_size: many
cdr3_nt: TGTGCCAGCAGCCAGATGACTAGCGGGTGGCAAGAGACCCAGTACTTC
cdr3_aa: CASSQMTSGWQETQYF

d_call: TRBD2
v_call: TRBV5-5
j_call: TRBJ2-7
cdr3_length: 15
clone_size: -
cdr3_nt: TGTGCCAGCAGCCCATTAGCGGGGAGCTCCTACGAGCAGTACTTC
cdr3_aa: CASSPLAGSSYEQYF

d_call: TRBD2
v_call: TRBV20-1
j_call: TRBJ2-1
cdr3_length: 12
clone_size: many
cdr3_nt: TGCAGTGCTGAACTAGCGTCAAATGAGCAGTTCTTC
cdr3_aa: CSAELASNEQFF

d_call: -
v_call: TRBV15
j_call: TRBJ2-1
cdr3_length: 18
clone_size: many
cdr3_nt: TGTGCCACCAGCACCCTAATAGGGGGACGCGGGTCCTACAATGAGCAGTTCTTC
cdr3_aa: CATSTLIGGRGSYNEQFF

d_call: TRBD1
v_call: TRBV4-3
j_call: TRBJ1-1
cdr3_length: 14
clone_size: few
cdr3_nt: TGCGCCAGCAGCCATGAGACAGGGAATGGTGAAGCTTTCTTT
cdr3_aa: CASSHETGNGEAFF

d_call: -
v_call: TRBV5-1
j_call: TRBJ1-6
cdr3_length: 17
clone_size: few
cdr3_nt: TGCGCCAGCAGCTTGAACAGTGGACAGAGCTATAATTCACCCCTCCACTTT
cdr3_aa: CASSLNSGQSYNSPLHF

d_call: TRBD1
v_call: TRBV7-2
j_call: TRBJ2-7
cdr3_length: 14
clone_size: many
cdr3_nt: TGTGCCAGCAGCTCCCAGACAGGGGGCTTGGTGCAGTACTTC
cdr3_aa: CASSSQTGGLVQYF

d_call: -
v_call: TRBV5-6
j_call: TRBJ2-1
cdr3_length: 13
clone_size: -
cdr3_nt: TGTGCCAGCAGCTTGGGAGGACTACAGAAGCAGTTCTTC
cdr3_aa: CASSLGGLQKQFF

d_call: -
v_call: TRBV3-2
j_call: TRBJ2-7
cdr3_length: 15
clone_size: many
cdr3_nt: TGTGCCAGCAGCCAAGAGACAGGTGGCTCCTACGAGCAGTACTTC
cdr3_aa: CASSQETGGSYEQYF

d_call: TRBD1
v_call: TRBV20-1
j_call: TRBJ1-4
cdr3_length: 15
clone_size: few
cdr3_nt: TGCAGTGCTAGTGGTCTCGGACAGGGCGATGAAAAACTGTTTTTT
cdr3_aa: CSASGLGQGDEKLFF

d_call: -
v_call: TRBV12-3/TRBV12-4
j_call: TRBJ2-1
cdr3_length: 12
clone_size: many
cdr3_nt: TGTGCCAGCAGTCTGGGCCCACCTGAGCAGTTCTTC
cdr3_aa: CASSLGPPEQFF

d_call: -
v_call: TRBV24-1
j_call: TRBJ2-1
cdr3_length: 15
clone_size: many
cdr3_nt: TGTGCCACCAGTGCACTTACAGGGATTCACAATGAGCAGTTCTTC
cdr3_aa: CATSALTGIHNEQFF

d_call: -
v_call: TRBV13
j_call: TRBJ2-7
cdr3_length: 14
clone_size: many
cdr3_nt: TGTGCCAGCAGCCCCGGGACGGGGTCCTACGAGCAGTACTTC
cdr3_aa: CASSPGTGSYEQYF

d_call: -
v_call: TRBV28
j_call: TRBJ1-2
cdr3_length: 12
clone_size: many
cdr3_nt: TGTGCCAGCAGAATCGGACTGCGGGGCTACACCTTC
cdr3_aa: CASRIGLRGYTF

d_call: -
v_call: TRBV18
j_call: TRBJ2-4
cdr3_length: 14
clone_size: many
cdr3_nt: TGTGCCAGCTCACCAACCGGGTACAAAAACATTCAGTACTTC
cdr3_aa: CASSPTGYKNIQYF

d_call: -
v_call: TRBV21-1
j_call: TRBJ2-3
cdr3_length: 17
clone_size: -
cdr3_nt: TGTGCCAGCAGCAACCCATGGGGAGCGGGAGGGCCGGATACGCAGTATTTT
cdr3_aa: CASSNPWGAGGPDTQYF

d_call: -
v_call: TRBV4-3
j_call: TRBJ1-1
cdr3_length: 13
clone_size: many
cdr3_nt: TGCGCCAGCAGCCAAGATGGCAATCGCGCGGCTTTCTTT
cdr3_aa: CASSQDGNRAAFF

d_call: TRBD2
v_call: TRBV4-1
j_call: TRBJ2-7
cdr3_length: 16
clone_size: -
cdr3_nt: TGCGCCAGCAGCCAAGATCTGGGAGCGGGAGGCTACGAGCAGTACTTC
cdr3_aa: CASSQDLGAGGYEQYF

d_call: -
v_call: TRBV12-3/TRBV12-4
j_call: TRBJ1-1
cdr3_length: 14
clone_size: many
cdr3_nt: TGTGCCAGCAGTCCGGGGCGATCTAACACTGAAGCTTTCTTT
cdr3_aa: CASSPGRSNTEAFF

d_call: TRBD1
v_call: TRBV4-1
j_call: TRBJ1-6
cdr3_length: 16
clone_size: many
cdr3_nt: TGCGCCAGCAGCCAAGAGGGACAGGGTCGGAATTCACCCCTCCACTTT
cdr3_aa: CASSQEGQGRNSPLHF

d_call: TRBD2
v_call: TRBV20-1
j_call: TRBJ2-2
cdr3_length: 17
clone_size: few
cdr3_nt: TGCAGTGCCCCCGGGACTAGCGGGAGTGGTCGGACCGGGGAGCTGTTTTTT
cdr3_aa: CSAPGTSGSGRTGELFF

d_call: TRBD1
v_call: TRBV10-3
j_call: TRBJ1-1
cdr3_length: 13
clone_size: many
cdr3_nt: TGTGCCACTACACAGGGGGAGAACACTGAAGCTTTCTTT
cdr3_aa: CATTQGENTEAFF

d_call: -
v_call: TRBV6-5
j_call: TRBJ2-7
cdr3_length: 15
clone_size: many
cdr3_nt: TGTGCCAGCAGTTACTCGAGGACAGCCGACTCAAAGCAGTACTTC
cdr3_aa: CASSYSRTADSKQYF

d_call: TRBD2
v_call: TRBV7-2
j_call: TRBJ2-2
cdr3_length: 19
clone_size: many
cdr3_nt: TGTGCCAGCAGCTATACGCAGGGACTAGCGGGAGGTTTGCCGGGGGAGCTGTTTTTT
cdr3_aa: CASSYTQGLAGGLPGELFF